This paragraph covers one TCR beta chain sequence. Its antigen is currently unknown. Sequencing was performed with immunoSEQ multiplex PCR; in TCRdb, only in-frame clones are kept and a portion is missing. Of 35,000 or so clones in the sample, more than 85% were seen once. This specimen belongs to a study of OX40 agonist ivuxolimab in advanced cancers. Broader study findings: At 0.1 to 3.0 mg/kg, CD4+ and CD8+ blood T cells expanded clonally by week 6.

CDR3 length equals 14 residues. In germline, CDR1 is SGHAT, CDR2 FQNNGV. Trimming took 0 bases from V and 5 from J, leaving 5 bases between them. The chain is built from TRBV11-2 and TRBJ2-6; D remains ambiguous. This sample comprised CD4+ or CD8+ T cells sorted from blood, obtained in a trial of the OX40 agonist ivuxolimab. The TCR was taken from an adult with an advanced solid tumor such as melanoma, head and neck, liver or kidney cancer. CDR3: CASSLESRANVLTF. Written as DNA, the CDR3 is TGTGCCAGCAGCTTAGAATCTCGGGCCAACGTCCTGACTTTC.